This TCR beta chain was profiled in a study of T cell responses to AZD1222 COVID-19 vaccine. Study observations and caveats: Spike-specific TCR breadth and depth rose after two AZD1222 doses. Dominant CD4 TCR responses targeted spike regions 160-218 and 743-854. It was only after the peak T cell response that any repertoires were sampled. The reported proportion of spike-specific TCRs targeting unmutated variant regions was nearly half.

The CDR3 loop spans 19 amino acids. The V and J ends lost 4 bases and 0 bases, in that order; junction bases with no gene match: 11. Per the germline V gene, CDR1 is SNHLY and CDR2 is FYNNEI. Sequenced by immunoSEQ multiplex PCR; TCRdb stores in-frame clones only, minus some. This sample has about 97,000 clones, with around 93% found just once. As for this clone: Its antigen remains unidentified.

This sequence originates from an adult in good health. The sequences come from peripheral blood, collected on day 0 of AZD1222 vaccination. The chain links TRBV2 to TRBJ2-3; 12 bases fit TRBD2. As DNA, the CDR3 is TGTGCCAGCAGTGTCGGACTAGCGGGATACCATTCTAGCACAGATACGCAGTATTTT. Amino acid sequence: CASSVGLAGYHSSTDTQYF. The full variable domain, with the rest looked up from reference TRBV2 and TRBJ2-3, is EPEVTQTPSHQVTQMGQEVILRCVPISNHLYFYWYRQILGQKVEFLVSFYNNEISEKSEIFDDQFSVERPDGSNFTLKIRSTKLEDSAMYFCASSVGLAGYHSSTDTQYFGPGTRLTVL.